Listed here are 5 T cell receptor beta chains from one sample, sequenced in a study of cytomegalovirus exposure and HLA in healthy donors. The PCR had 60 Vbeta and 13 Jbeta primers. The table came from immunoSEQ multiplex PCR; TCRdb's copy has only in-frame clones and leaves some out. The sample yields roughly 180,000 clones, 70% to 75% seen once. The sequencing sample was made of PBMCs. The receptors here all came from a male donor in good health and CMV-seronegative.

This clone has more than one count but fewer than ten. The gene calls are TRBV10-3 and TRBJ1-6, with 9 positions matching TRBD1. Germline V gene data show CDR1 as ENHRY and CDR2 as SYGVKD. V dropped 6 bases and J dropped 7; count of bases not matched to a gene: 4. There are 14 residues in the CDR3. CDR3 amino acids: CAIRAGTGNSPLHF. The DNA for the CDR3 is TGTGCCATCAGGGCCGGGACAGGGAATTCACCCCTCCACTTT.

The CDR3 bases are TGTGCCAGCAGCTATCCGGGACTAGCGGGGGCCAACAATGAGCAGTTCTTC. Protein sequence: CASSYPGLAGANNEQFF. The chain joins TRBV7-8 to TRBJ2-1; TRBD2 matches 14 bases. The germline V gene has CDR1 SGHVS and CDR2 FQNEAQ. The CDR3 is made up of 17 amino acids. V was pared by 4 bases and J by 5 bases, with 7 bases of the junction left unmatched.

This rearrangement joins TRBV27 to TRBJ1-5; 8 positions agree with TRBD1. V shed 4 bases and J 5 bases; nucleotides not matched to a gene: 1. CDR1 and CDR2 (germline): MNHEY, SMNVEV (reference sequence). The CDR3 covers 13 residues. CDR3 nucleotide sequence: TGTGCCAGCAGTTGGGACAGGTATCAGCCCCAGCATTTT. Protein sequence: CASSWDRYQPQHF.

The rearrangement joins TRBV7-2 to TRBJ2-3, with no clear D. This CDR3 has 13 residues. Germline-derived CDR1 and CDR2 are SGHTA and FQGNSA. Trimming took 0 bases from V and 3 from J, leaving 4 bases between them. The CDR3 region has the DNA TGTGCCAGCAGCTTAGCTTATACAGATACGCAGTATTTT. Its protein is CASSLAYTDTQYF.

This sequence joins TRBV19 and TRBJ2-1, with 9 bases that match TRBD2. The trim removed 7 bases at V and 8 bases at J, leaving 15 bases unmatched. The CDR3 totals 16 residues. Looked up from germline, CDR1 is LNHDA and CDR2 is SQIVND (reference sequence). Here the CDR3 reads CASKRPGLAPNDEQFF. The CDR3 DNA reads TGTGCCAGTAAGCGCCCCGGACTAGCGCCCAACGATGAGCAGTTCTTC.